This TCR beta chain derives from a study of a mutant IDH1 vaccine in newly diagnosed glioma. Study background: Before enrollment, patients got radiotherapy alone, temozolomide alone, or mostly the combination.

This CDR3 spans 15 amino acids. Germline loops: CDR1 LNHDA, CDR2 SQIVND (reference sequence). The trim removed 9 bases at V and 2 bases at J, leaving 11 bases unmatched. Points on this clone: Its antigen is unknown.

Time point given: week 5, during vaccination. Alongside topical imiquimod, each dose of vaccine comprised 300 ug of mutant IDH1 20-mer peptide. Repertoires were generated with immunoSEQ multiplex PCR, while TCRdb's copy carries only in-frame clones and drops some. The data show roughly 30,000 clones, with roughly 80% seen just once and more than 20% held by the top ten. This TCR was recovered from a man younger than 45 with glioma. The chain uses TRBV19 and TRBJ2-3, with 7 bases identical to TRBD1. Material: PBMCs, obtained from a glioma patient whose treatment included an IDH1 peptide vaccine. CDR3 in DNA: TGTGCCAGCGCCCAGGGGGACACCTTCACAGATACGCAGTATTTT. Its protein product is CASAQGDTFTDTQYF.